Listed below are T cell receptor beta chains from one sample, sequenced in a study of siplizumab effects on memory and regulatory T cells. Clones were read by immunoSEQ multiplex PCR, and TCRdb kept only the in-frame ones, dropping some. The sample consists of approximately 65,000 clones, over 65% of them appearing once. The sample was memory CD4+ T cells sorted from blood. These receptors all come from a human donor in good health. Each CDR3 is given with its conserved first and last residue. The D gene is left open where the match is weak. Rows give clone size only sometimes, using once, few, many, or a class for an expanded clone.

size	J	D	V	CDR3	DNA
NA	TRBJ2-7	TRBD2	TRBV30	CAWHEIAGGPSEQYF	TGTGCCTGGCATGAAATAGCGGGGGGGCCTAGCGAGCAGTACTTC
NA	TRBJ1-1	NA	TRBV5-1	CASSPRPGTEAFF	TGCGCCAGCAGCCCCCGGCCGGGCACTGAAGCTTTCTTT
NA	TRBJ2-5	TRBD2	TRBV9	CASSVAVGRAGETQYF	TGTGCCAGCAGCGTAGCTGTCGGGAGGGCAGGAGAGACCCAGTACTTC
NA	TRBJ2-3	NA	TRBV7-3	CASSLTLEPDTQYF	TGTGCCAGCAGCTTAACGTTAGAGCCAGATACGCAGTATTTT
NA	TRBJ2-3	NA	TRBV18	CASSPPNGRTDTQYF	TGTGCCAGCTCACCACCGAACGGGAGAACAGATACGCAGTATTTT
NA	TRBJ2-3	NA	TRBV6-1	CASSEGSGWSPDTQYF	TGTGCCAGCAGTGAAGGGAGCGGATGGTCGCCAGATACGCAGTATTTT
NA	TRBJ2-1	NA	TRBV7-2	CASSLDMGPYNEQFF	TGTGCCAGCAGCCTCGACATGGGACCCTACAATGAGCAGTTCTTC
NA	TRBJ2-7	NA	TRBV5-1	CASSRWTEGYEQYF	TGCGCCAGCAGCCGATGGACAGAAGGCTACGAGCAGTACTTC
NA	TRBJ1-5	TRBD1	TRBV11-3	CASSQSGQGGNQPQHF	TGTGCCAGCAGCCAATCGGGACAGGGTGGCAATCAGCCCCAGCATTTT
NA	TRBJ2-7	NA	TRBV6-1	CASSRGGAHHEQYF	TGTGCCAGCAGCCGCGGTGGAGCGCACCACGAGCAGTACTTC
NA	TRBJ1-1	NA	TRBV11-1	CASSTRTRYDTEAFF	TGTGCCAGCAGCACCCGGACCCGCTATGACACTGAAGCTTTCTTT
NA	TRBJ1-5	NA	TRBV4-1	CASSQDLREWPQHF	TGCGCCAGCAGCCAAGATCTCAGGGAGTGGCCCCAGCATTTT
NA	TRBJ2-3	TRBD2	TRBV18	CASSVTSRRNTDTQYF	TGTGCCAGCTCAGTGACTAGCAGGAGAAACACAGATACGCAGTATTTT
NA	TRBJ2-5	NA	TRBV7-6	CASSLGGAGETQYF	TGTGCCAGCAGCTTAGGCGGGGCGGGAGAGACCCAGTACTTC
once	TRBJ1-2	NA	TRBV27	CASSLLAGVGYTF	TGTGCCAGCAGTTTATTGGCGGGGGTTGGCTACACCTTC
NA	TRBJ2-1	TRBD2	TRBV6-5	CASASGIGNEQFF	TGTGCCAGCGCAAGCGGGATAGGCAATGAGCAGTTCTTC
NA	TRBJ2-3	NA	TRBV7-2	CASSSLVDTQYF	TGTGCCAGCAGCTCTCTAGTTGATACGCAGTATTTT
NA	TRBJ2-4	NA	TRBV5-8	CASSFTIQYF	TGTGCCAGCAGCTTTACAATTCAGTACTTC
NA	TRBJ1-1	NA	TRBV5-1	CASSLEGSGEAFF	TGCGCCAGCAGCTTGGAAGGCAGCGGCGAAGCTTTCTTT
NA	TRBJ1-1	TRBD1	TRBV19	CASSWRTGKEGNTEAFF	TGTGCCAGTAGTTGGAGGACAGGGAAGGAGGGGAACACTGAAGCTTTCTTT
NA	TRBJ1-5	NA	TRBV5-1	CASSLDEAGSNQPQHF	TGCGCCAGCAGCTTGGATGAGGCGGGGAGCAATCAGCCCCAGCATTTT
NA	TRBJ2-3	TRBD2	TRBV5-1	CASSSTSGGISTDTQYF	TGCGCCAGCAGCTCGACTAGCGGGGGGATTAGCACAGATACGCAGTATTTT
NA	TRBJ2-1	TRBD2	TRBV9	CASSTQRGPSSYNEQFF	TGTGCCAGCAGCACGCAGCGGGGCCCTAGCTCCTACAATGAGCAGTTCTTC
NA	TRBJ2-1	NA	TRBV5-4	CASTAVDSNEQFF	TGTGCCAGCACCGCGGTAGACTCCAATGAGCAGTTCTTC
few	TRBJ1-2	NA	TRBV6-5	CASRTGTSVGYTF	TGTGCCAGCAGGACCGGGACATCGGTCGGCTACACCTTC
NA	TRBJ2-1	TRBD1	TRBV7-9	CASSLPGQGANEQFF	TGTGCCAGCAGCCTCCCGGGACAGGGGGCGAATGAGCAGTTCTTC
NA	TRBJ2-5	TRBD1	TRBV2	CASKRGQTETQYF	TGTGCCAGCAAAAGGGGGCAGACGGAGACCCAGTACTTC
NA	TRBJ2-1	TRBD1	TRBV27	CASSFRTRTGAEYNEQFF	TGTGCCAGCAGTTTCAGAACCCGGACAGGGGCGGAGTACAATGAGCAGTTCTTC
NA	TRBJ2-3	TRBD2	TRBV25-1	CASAPMRRGDADTQYF	TGTGCCAGCGCCCCTATGCGGCGGGGGGATGCAGATACGCAGTATTTT
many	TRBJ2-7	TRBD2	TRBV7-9	CASSPDGGGYEQYF	TGTGCCAGCAGCCCGGATGGGGGGGGATACGAGCAGTACTTC
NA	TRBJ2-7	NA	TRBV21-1	CASSREKWDGFYEQYF	TGTGCCAGCAGCCGGGAAAAGTGGGACGGGTTCTACGAGCAGTACTTC
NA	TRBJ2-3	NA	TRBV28	CASSFLADSSTDTQYF	TGTGCCAGCAGTTTTCTCGCGGACAGTAGCACAGATACGCAGTATTTT
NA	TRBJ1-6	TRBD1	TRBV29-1	CSVRQGWNSPLHF	TGCAGCGTTCGACAGGGTTGGAATTCACCCCTCCACTTT
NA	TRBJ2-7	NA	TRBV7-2	CASSLRLVGEQYF	TGTGCCAGCAGCCTTCGACTAGTCGGCGAGCAGTACTTC
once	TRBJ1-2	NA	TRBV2	CASSGDGSYGYTF	TGTGCCAGCAGCGGGGATGGAAGCTATGGCTACACCTTC
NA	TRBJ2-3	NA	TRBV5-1	CASSLAGQYTDTQYF	TGCGCCAGCAGCTTGGCGGGACAATACACAGATACGCAGTATTTT
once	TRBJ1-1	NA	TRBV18	CASSLNNRDTEAFF	TGTGCCAGCTCACTAAACAACAGGGACACTGAAGCTTTCTTT
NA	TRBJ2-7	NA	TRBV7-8	CASSLVYSGLSGEQYF	TGTGCCAGCAGCTTAGTATATTCGGGTCTTTCGGGCGAGCAGTACTTC
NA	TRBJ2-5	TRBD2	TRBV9	CASSVEGSGSHRQETQYF	TGTGCCAGCAGCGTAGAGGGTAGCGGGAGCCACAGGCAAGAGACCCAGTACTTC
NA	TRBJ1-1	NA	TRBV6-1	CASTLDTPWNTEAFF	TGTGCCAGCACACTGGACACTCCTTGGAACACTGAAGCTTTCTTT
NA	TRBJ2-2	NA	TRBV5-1	CATRTISNTGELFF	TGCGCCACCCGGACTATCTCGAACACCGGGGAGCTGTTTTTT
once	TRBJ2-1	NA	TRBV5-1	CASSKRLGNEQFF	TGCGCCAGCAGCAAAAGACTAGGCAATGAGCAGTTCTTC
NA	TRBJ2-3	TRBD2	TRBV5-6	CASSAAGTSAGTDTQYF	TGTGCCAGCAGCGCAGCCGGGACTAGTGCCGGTACAGATACGCAGTATTTT
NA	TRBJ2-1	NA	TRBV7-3	CASTQGREYEQFF	TGTGCCAGCACCCAGGGGCGGGAGTACGAGCAGTTCTTC
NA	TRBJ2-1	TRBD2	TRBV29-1	CSVEGGSEQFF	TGCAGCGTTGAAGGCGGGAGTGAGCAGTTCTTC
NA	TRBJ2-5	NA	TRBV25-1	CASSESKVPETQYF	TGTGCCAGCAGTGAATCGAAGGTCCCCGAGACCCAGTACTTC